Listed here is a single T cell receptor beta chain. This sample was taken from a study of control samples from healthy donors and cancer patients. Using immunoSEQ multiplex PCR, the repertoire was profiled, and TCRdb retains in-frame clones only, with some absent. The table has around 160,000 clones, roughly 93% seen once. Sequencing used blood. This clonotype was obtained from a man aged 18 to 35 in good health.

For the CDR3, the DNA is TGCGCCAGCAGCCCTAATGAGGGAGGGGGCGCCGGTTATGGCTACACCTTC. It translates to CASSPNEGGGAGYGYTF. The V call is TRBV4-1, the J call TRBJ1-2; TRBD1 agrees at 7 bases. The CDR3 contains 17 residues. Trimming at V came to 4 bases and at J to 5 bases, leaving 16 bases not matched to a gene. Per germline, CDR1 MGHRA and CDR2 YSYEKL.